The 7 T cell receptor beta chains below all came from one sample that was sequenced in a study of T cells after yellow fever vaccination. Using its own MiXCR run on the 5' RACE reads, TCRdb lists one record per CDR3 protein. The sample comprises some 68,000 distinct CDR3 sequences, just over 6.5% of which are singletons, and 37% rests with the top ten. The sample was CD8+ T cells sorted from PBMCs, taken about 49 days after the first yellow fever vaccination. These receptors were taken from a man in his late teens or twenties who received the YFV17D yellow fever vaccine.

There are many counts of this clonotype. This chain connects TRBV6-5 to TRBJ1-3; D gene unclear. V lost 2 bases and J lost 2, with 7 bases in between. CDR1 and CDR2 (germline): MNHEY, SVGAGI. This CDR3 region has 14 residues. CDR3 bases: TGTGCCAGCAGTTACCTCACAGCTGGAAACACCATATATTTT. Protein product: CASSYLTAGNTIYF.

This clonotype was picked up many times. V gene TRBV7-9 combines with J gene TRBJ1-2; D gene ambiguous. The germline gives CDR1 SEHNR, CDR2 FQNEAQ (reference sequence). Trimming took 4 bases from V and 2 from J, leaving 14 bases between them. CDR3 size: 15 residues. Written as DNA, the CDR3 is TGTGCCAGCAGCTACGGACTATCCGGGAACTATGGCTACACCTTC. Residues: CASSYGLSGNYGYTF.

By its share, this clonotype is medium-sized. The chain couples TRBV4-3 to TRBJ2-4; possible D gene TRBD2, 7 bases. The V end was cut by 0 bases, the J end by 6 bases, with 12 bases between. The CDR3 loop spans 15 amino acids. Germline V gene data show CDR1 as LGHNA and CDR2 as YSLEER. CDR3 bases: TGCGCCAGCAGCCAAGATTTCGGGGGGCCAAACATTCAGTACTTC. Translated: CASSQDFGGPNIQYF.

Here the CDR3 reads CATLLRTGNFSSYEQYF. The DNA for the CDR3 is TGTGCCACCCTCCTCCGGACAGGGAACTTTAGCTCCTACGAGCAGTACTTC. The rearrangement links TRBV24-1 to TRBJ2-7, with TRBD1 matching 8 bases. This CDR3 contains 17 residues. The germline gives CDR1 KGHDR, CDR2 SFDVKD. J gave up 0 bases and V 9 bases, and 15 bases lay outside the gene matches.

This clonotype appeared many times. The rearrangement joins TRBV6-5 to TRBJ1-3, with TRBD1 matching 9 bases. The length of the CDR3 is 18 residues. The V gene end was trimmed by 5 bases and the J gene end by 5 bases; junction bases not matched to a gene: 16. CDR1 is MNHEY, CDR2 SVGAGI, per germline. CDR3 amino acids: CASSPDFTGGLHRNTIYF. Written as DNA, the CDR3 is TGTGCCAGCAGTCCTGATTTCACAGGGGGCCTACATCGAAACACCATATATTTT.

This clonotype has a handful of counts. The chain employs TRBV6-5 and TRBJ2-1, with a possible D match to TRBD2 (6 bases). The germline V gene encodes CDR1 MNHEY and CDR2 SVGAGI. The CDR3 contains 14 residues. The germline V and J ends were trimmed by 11 bases and 5 bases, with 19 bases remaining between them. CDR3 in DNA: TGTGCCGCCCAGCCGACTGGCGGGGACAATGAGCAGTTCTTC. Translating it yields CAAQPTGGDNEQFF.

This clonotype was found a few times. The chain uses TRBV20-1 and TRBJ2-3, with D perhaps TRBD1 (6 bases). Trimming shortened V by 2 bases and J by 0 bases, and 9 bases separated the two germline ends. This CDR3 contains 14 residues. Germline CDR1 DFQATT, CDR2 SNEGSKA (reference sequence). CDR3 region: CSARSGDSTDTQYF. CDR3 DNA: TGCAGTGCTAGATCAGGGGATAGCACAGATACGCAGTATTTT.